Presented here are 10 T cell receptor beta chains from one specimen sequenced in a study of T cells in Graves' hyperthyroidism and ophthalmopathy (dated by TCRdb to between 2018 and 2020). Library creation used multiplex PCR. The sequencing machine was an Illumina HiSeq 2000. The TCR beta CDR3 regions were amplified from the RNA transcripts. For the first round of RT-PCR on the TCR CDR3, the HTBI primer set was used together with the Qiagen OneStep RT-PCR kit. The public reads were quality trimmed at Q25 with fastp and then assembled into clones with MiXCR by TCRdb, keeping productive beta chains. Identical CDR3 protein sequences are pooled into one entry, listed with their most common genes and DNA. The sample contains approximately 370,000 distinct CDR3 sequences, about a sixth of them found a single time. The top ten hold approximately 30% of the sample. The sequenced sample was blood. Every receptor here comes from a woman in her thirties with Graves' hyperthyroidism that later progressed to Graves' ophthalmopathy.

The DNA of the CDR3 is TGTGCCACCAGCAGAGAGGGACAGGGGAGCGGGGAGCTGTTTTTT. Its translation: CATSREGQGSGELFF. The V and J genes are TRBV15 and TRBJ2-2; 10 nucleotides align to TRBD1. The germline gives CDR1 LNHNV, CDR2 YYDKDF (reference sequence). V trimming: 0 bases; J trimming: 7 bases; junction bases outside the gene matches: 2. The CDR3 has 15 residues.

This clonotype has a handful of counts. The chain links TRBV5-1 to TRBJ2-5; tentatively, D is TRBD1 (6 bases). Trimming took off 4 bases at V and 5 bases at J, with 18 bases between the two ends. The CDR3 is 15 amino acids. Germline assignment: CDR1 SGHRS and CDR2 YFSETQ. The CDR3 DNA reads TGCGCCAGCAGCCCCACAGGGTTTCAATCCGAGACCCAGTACTTC. Amino acid sequence: CASSPTGFQSETQYF.

The CDR3: CAISGGPDYGYTF. The CDR3 DNA reads as TGTGCCATCAGTGGAGGGCCCGACTATGGCTACACCTTC. V usage is TRBV10-3 and J usage is TRBJ1-2; D gene ambiguous. The CDR3 is 13 residues long. Germline values: CDR1 ENHRY, CDR2 SYGVKD. Trimming stripped 4 bases from V and 3 bases from J, with 9 bases between.

At least ten counts were recorded for this clonotype. The V gene is TRBV10-3, the J gene TRBJ2-1; TRBD2 agrees at 11 bases. The CDR3 loop spans 14 amino acids. Germline V gene lookup returns CDR1 ENHRY and CDR2 SYGVKD. With V trimmed by 10 bases and J by 5 bases, 7 bases remained unmatched. DNA of the CDR3: TGTGCCACCCAACTAGCGGGAGCGAACAATGAGCAGTTCTTC. It codes for CATQLAGANNEQFF.

This clonotype was counted a few times. V is TRBV29-1 and J is TRBJ2-7; D remains unclear. The CDR3 length is 14 residues. Germline lookup yields CDR1 SQVTM and CDR2 ANQGSEA. V lost 0 bases, J lost 4 bases, and 13 bases lay in between. The CDR3 bases are TGCAGCGTTGAAGATGGGCGGACCACATACGAGCAGTACTTC. It specifies CSVEDGRTTYEQYF.

Ten or more counts support this clonotype. The rearrangement uses TRBV28 and TRBJ2-7; the D gene is possibly TRBD1 (7 bases). V lost 1 base and J 3 bases, leaving 19 bases between the germline ends. In germline, CDR1 is MDHEN, CDR2 SYDVKM. The CDR3 totals 17 residues. The CDR3 sequence: CASSLFDPGGTVYEQYF. CDR3 in DNA: TGTGCCAGCAGTTTATTTGATCCCGGCGGGACAGTCTACGAGCAGTACTTC.

This clonotype was picked up one time. This may stem from a read error, because a much larger clone lies one nucleotide away. V is TRBV5-1 and J is TRBJ2-3; D is ambiguous. The CDR3 totals 16 residues. Per the germline V gene, CDR1 is SGHRS and CDR2 is YFSETQ. The CDR3 DNA sequence: TGTGCCAGCAGCTTGGCCGATAACCGATTGGTGTATACGCAGTATTTT. Translation: CASSLADNRLVYTQYF.

This clonotype was observed many times. The CDR3 protein is CASSARLGTDTQYF. CDR3 DNA: TGTGCCAGCAGCGCGCGGTTAGGCACAGATACGCAGTATTTT. J is TRBJ2-3 and V is TRBV7-2; unclear D gene. Germline CDR1 is SGHTA and CDR2 is FQGNSA. CDR3 length: 14 residues. Trimming removed 5 bases at V and 1 base at J, with 10 bases between.

This clonotype has at least ten counts. The chain is built from TRBV9 and TRBJ2-5, with D perhaps given as TRBD1 or TRBD2 (6 bases each). V was trimmed by 3 bases and J by 5 bases, leaving 17 bases between them. The CDR3 extends over 15 amino acids. CDR1 is SGDLS, CDR2 YYNGEE, per germline. CDR3 bases: TGTGCCAGCAGCGGGGGGAGCGGAGGGGGGGAGACCCAGTACTTC. This codes for CASSGGSGGGETQYF.

This clonotype was detected a few times. This chain uses TRBV20-1 with TRBJ2-1; tentatively, D is TRBD2 (6 bases). CDR3 length equals 12 residues. The germline V and J ends were trimmed by 6 bases and 5 bases, with 11 bases remaining between them. Germline CDR1 is DFQATT and CDR2 is SNEGSKA (reference sequence). The CDR3 DNA follows: TGCAGTGCCCGCCGACTAGACAATGAGCAGTTCTTC. This encodes CSARRLDNEQFF.